These T cell receptor beta chains were read from a single sample in a study of T cell responses to AZD1222 COVID-19 vaccine. TCRdb's table, derived via immunoSEQ multiplex PCR, lists solely in-frame clones and lacks some. The data show 40,000 to 55,000 clones, roughly 87% seen once. Here the sequenced sample was peripheral blood, taken 28 days after the second AZD1222 dose. All receptors come from an adult who received the AZD1222 COVID-19 vaccine. CDR3s include the opening cysteine and the closing phenylalanine or tryptophan. A D gene is named only where the DNA matches it firmly. The size of a clone is reported for some rows only, either as once, few or many, or as a class for expanded clones.

clone size: NA
D gene: TRBD2
J gene: TRBJ2-1
V gene: TRBV11-2
CDR3 DNA: TGTGCCAGCAGCTTAGAGCTAGCGGGGAACAATGAGCAGTTCTTC
CDR3 protein: CASSLELAGNNEQFF

clone size: NA
D gene: TRBD2
J gene: TRBJ2-5
V gene: TRBV5-1
CDR3 DNA: TGCGCCAGCAGCTTGACCGGGACTAGCGGGGGGCCACCCCAAGAGACCCAGTACTTC
CDR3 protein: CASSLTGTSGGPPQETQYF

clone size: NA
D gene: TRBD1
J gene: TRBJ2-5
V gene: TRBV6-5
CDR3 DNA: TGTGCCAGCAGTTACTCCGGGACAGGGCAAGAGACCCAGTACTTC
CDR3 protein: CASSYSGTGQETQYF

clone size: few
D gene: NA
J gene: TRBJ1-6
V gene: TRBV3-1/TRBV3-2
CDR3 DNA: TGTGCCAGCAGCCGAAATAATTCACCCCTCCACTTT
CDR3 protein: CASSRNNSPLHF

clone size: once
D gene: NA
J gene: TRBJ1-2
V gene: TRBV11-2
CDR3 DNA: TGTGCCAGCAGCTTAGAAACGCATACTAACTATGGCTACACCTTC
CDR3 protein: CASSLETHTNYGYTF

clone size: NA
D gene: NA
J gene: TRBJ1-2
V gene: TRBV19
CDR3 DNA: TGTGCCAGTAGTATCCCCTTGTTAGGGCAGATCTATGGCTACACCTTC
CDR3 protein: CASSIPLLGQIYGYTF

clone size: NA
D gene: NA
J gene: TRBJ2-1
V gene: TRBV11-2
CDR3 DNA: TGTGCCAGCGCCGGTGGGGCAGCTTTCAATGAGCAGTTCTTC
CDR3 protein: CASAGGAAFNEQFF

clone size: NA
D gene: NA
J gene: TRBJ2-5
V gene: TRBV7-8
CDR3 DNA: TGTGCCAGCAGCGGGGGGAGGCAAGAGACCCAGTACTTC
CDR3 protein: CASSGGRQETQYF

clone size: once
D gene: TRBD2
J gene: TRBJ2-7
V gene: TRBV6-2/TRBV6-3
CDR3 DNA: TGTGCCAGCAGTCCGGGGACTAGCGGGGGGTTGTACGAGCAGTACTTC
CDR3 protein: CASSPGTSGGLYEQYF

clone size: NA
D gene: NA
J gene: TRBJ1-2
V gene: TRBV6-5
CDR3 DNA: TGTGCCAGCAGTTTGTCTCCGTACGATACCAGCTATGGCTACACCTTC
CDR3 protein: CASSLSPYDTSYGYTF

clone size: NA
D gene: TRBD1
J gene: TRBJ1-2
V gene: TRBV29-1
CDR3 DNA: TGCAGCGCCACAGGGGTGGACGCAAATGGCTACACCTTC
CDR3 protein: CSATGVDANGYTF

clone size: NA
D gene: TRBD1
J gene: TRBJ1-5
V gene: TRBV5-6
CDR3 DNA: TGTGCCAGCAGCTTCCGACAGGGTGGAGGTCAGCCCCAGCATTTT
CDR3 protein: CASSFRQGGGQPQHF

clone size: NA
D gene: TRBD1
J gene: TRBJ2-2
V gene: TRBV15
CDR3 DNA: TGTGCCACCAGCGGAGTCCGGGACAGGGAAAGCGGGGAGCTGTTTTTT
CDR3 protein: CATSGVRDRESGELFF

clone size: NA
D gene: NA
J gene: TRBJ1-5
V gene: TRBV7-2
CDR3 DNA: TGTGCCAGCAGCATCCGGGGGCAGAGCAATCAGCCCCAGCATTTT
CDR3 protein: CASSIRGQSNQPQHF

clone size: NA
D gene: NA
J gene: TRBJ1-4
V gene: TRBV7-2
CDR3 DNA: TGTGCCAGCAGCTTAGCAGGGGTTGAAAAACTGTTTTTT
CDR3 protein: CASSLAGVEKLFF

clone size: NA
D gene: NA
J gene: TRBJ2-7
V gene: TRBV6-5
CDR3 DNA: TGTGCCAGCACGTCGGACAGCTCCTACGAGCAGTACTTC
CDR3 protein: CASTSDSSYEQYF

clone size: NA
D gene: NA
J gene: TRBJ2-1
V gene: TRBV5-6
CDR3 DNA: TGTGCCAGCAGCTTGTATGGGGGACTCGTTTACAATGAGCAGTTCTTC
CDR3 protein: CASSLYGGLVYNEQFF

clone size: NA
D gene: TRBD1
J gene: TRBJ1-6
V gene: TRBV19
CDR3 DNA: TGTGCCAGTAGGCCGACAGGGTATAATTCACCCCTCCACTTT
CDR3 protein: CASRPTGYNSPLHF

clone size: NA
D gene: NA
J gene: TRBJ1-2
V gene: TRBV28
CDR3 DNA: TGTGCCAGCAGTTTAGTTGGGGTTGGTAATGGCTACACCTTC
CDR3 protein: CASSLVGVGNGYTF

clone size: few
D gene: NA
J gene: TRBJ1-2
V gene: TRBV14
CDR3 DNA: TGTGCCAGCAGCCAAGGATCAGGGTCCTATGGCTACACCTTC
CDR3 protein: CASSQGSGSYGYTF

clone size: NA
D gene: TRBD2
J gene: TRBJ2-3
V gene: TRBV5-1
CDR3 DNA: TGCGCCAGCAGCATGACTAGCGGGGCAGATACGCAGTATTTT
CDR3 protein: CASSMTSGADTQYF

clone size: NA
D gene: NA
J gene: TRBJ2-7
V gene: TRBV5-5
CDR3 DNA: TGTGCCAGCAGCTTGGCCCCGGCCTTGAGCTCCTACGAGCAGTACTTC
CDR3 protein: CASSLAPALSSYEQYF

clone size: NA
D gene: TRBD2
J gene: TRBJ2-1
V gene: TRBV6-2/TRBV6-3
CDR3 DNA: TGTGCCAGCAGCCCCCAAGGGCCCACGTGGGGTAGCGGGGGCAATGAGCAGTTCTTC
CDR3 protein: CASSPQGPTWGSGGNEQFF

clone size: NA
D gene: NA
J gene: TRBJ1-3
V gene: TRBV4-1
CDR3 DNA: TGCGCCAGCAGCGCCCTCGAAGGGGACCGTGGAAACACCATATATTTT
CDR3 protein: CASSALEGDRGNTIYF

clone size: NA
D gene: NA
J gene: TRBJ1-1
V gene: TRBV7-2
CDR3 DNA: TGTGCCAGCATGACGGGGGGGAACACTGAAGCTTTCTTT
CDR3 protein: CASMTGGNTEAFF

clone size: NA
D gene: TRBD2
J gene: TRBJ2-1
V gene: TRBV19
CDR3 DNA: TGTGCCAGTACGAGGGGAAGCGGGGGGATCGGGGAGCAGTTCTTC
CDR3 protein: CASTRGSGGIGEQFF

clone size: few
D gene: TRBD2
J gene: TRBJ2-1
V gene: TRBV5-1
CDR3 DNA: TGCGCCAGCAGCTTGGAAACGGGGGGCTCCTACAATGAGCAGTTCTTC
CDR3 protein: CASSLETGGSYNEQFF

clone size: NA
D gene: NA
J gene: TRBJ1-2
V gene: TRBV16
CDR3 DNA: TGTGCCAGCAGCCAATCGGGCCCCGCAGGGTGGTATGGCTACACCTTC
CDR3 protein: CASSQSGPAGWYGYTF

clone size: NA
D gene: NA
J gene: TRBJ1-4
V gene: TRBV4-2
CDR3 DNA: TGTGCCAGCAGCCAAGATGGACAGCCTAATGAAAAACTGTTTTTT
CDR3 protein: CASSQDGQPNEKLFF

clone size: NA
D gene: NA
J gene: TRBJ1-3
V gene: TRBV14
CDR3 DNA: TGTGCCAGCAGCCAAGATTTCAGGGACCCTGGAAACACCATATATTTT
CDR3 protein: CASSQDFRDPGNTIYF

clone size: NA
D gene: NA
J gene: TRBJ1-2
V gene: TRBV28
CDR3 DNA: TGTGCCAGCAGTTCAGGATCTAACTATGGCTACACCTTC
CDR3 protein: CASSSGSNYGYTF

clone size: once
D gene: TRBD2
J gene: TRBJ2-7
V gene: TRBV5-4
CDR3 DNA: TGTGCCTTTATAGCGGGGGGAATCCCCTACGAGCAGTACTTC
CDR3 protein: CAFIAGGIPYEQYF

clone size: NA
D gene: TRBD1
J gene: TRBJ1-2
V gene: TRBV7-2
CDR3 DNA: TGTGCCAGCACCCAGGACGGTAGGGGGCTGTATGGCTACACCTTC
CDR3 protein: CASTQDGRGLYGYTF

clone size: NA
D gene: NA
J gene: TRBJ2-7
V gene: TRBV11-2
CDR3 DNA: TGTGCCAGCAGCTTAGTACAGGTCCGCTACGAGCAGTACTTC
CDR3 protein: CASSLVQVRYEQYF

clone size: NA
D gene: TRBD1
J gene: TRBJ1-6
V gene: TRBV5-6
CDR3 DNA: TGTGCCAGCAGCTTGGGGACAGGGGATAATTCACCCCTCCACTTT
CDR3 protein: CASSLGTGDNSPLHF

clone size: NA
D gene: TRBD1
J gene: TRBJ1-4
V gene: TRBV30
CDR3 DNA: TGTGCCTGGAGTGTAACCCCGGGACAGGGTAATGAAAAACTGTTTTTT
CDR3 protein: CAWSVTPGQGNEKLFF

clone size: NA
D gene: NA
J gene: TRBJ1-4
V gene: TRBV7-2
CDR3 DNA: TGTGCCAGCAGCTCAGGAGTTCCAGGAGGCGCAACTAATGAAAAACTGTTTTTT
CDR3 protein: CASSSGVPGGATNEKLFF

clone size: NA
D gene: TRBD1
J gene: TRBJ1-3
V gene: TRBV13
CDR3 DNA: TGTGCCAGCAGCGTCTGGGACAGAAGCTCTGGAAACACCATATATTTT
CDR3 protein: CASSVWDRSSGNTIYF

clone size: NA
D gene: NA
J gene: TRBJ1-6
V gene: TRBV19
CDR3 DNA: TGTGCCAGTAGTATAGAATCAGCAGGGGTAAATTCACCCCTCCACTTT
CDR3 protein: CASSIESAGVNSPLHF

clone size: once
D gene: NA
J gene: TRBJ1-1
V gene: TRBV2
CDR3 DNA: TGTGCCAGCACCGAGATTACAGGTCTGGGCACTGAAGCTTTCTTT
CDR3 protein: CASTEITGLGTEAFF

clone size: NA
D gene: NA
J gene: TRBJ2-3
V gene: TRBV12-3/TRBV12-4
CDR3 DNA: TGTGCCAGCAGTTTGCAGGGCACAGATACGCAGTATTTT
CDR3 protein: CASSLQGTDTQYF

clone size: NA
D gene: NA
J gene: TRBJ1-2
V gene: TRBV10-1
CDR3 DNA: TGCGCCAGCAGTCGGCCAGCGGGGGGACTTATGGACTATGGCTACACCTTC
CDR3 protein: CASSRPAGGLMDYGYTF

clone size: NA
D gene: NA
J gene: TRBJ2-2
V gene: TRBV9
CDR3 DNA: TGTGCCAGCAGCGCGCCCCTCGGGGGGCGGGACACCGGGGAGCTGTTTTTT
CDR3 protein: CASSAPLGGRDTGELFF

clone size: once
D gene: NA
J gene: TRBJ2-7
V gene: TRBV2
CDR3 DNA: TGTGCCAGCAGTTTAGGCAGGTCCTACGAGCAGTACTTC
CDR3 protein: CASSLGRSYEQYF

clone size: NA
D gene: NA
J gene: TRBJ2-2
V gene: TRBV9
CDR3 DNA: TGTGCCAGCAGCGTAGTTGGGGCAAGCACCGGGGAGCTGTTTTTT
CDR3 protein: CASSVVGASTGELFF

clone size: NA
D gene: TRBD2
J gene: TRBJ2-7
V gene: TRBV12-3/TRBV12-4
CDR3 DNA: TGTGCCAGCAGTTTTAGCGGGGAGCAGTACTTC
CDR3 protein: CASSFSGEQYF

clone size: NA
D gene: NA
J gene: TRBJ1-2
V gene: TRBV28
CDR3 DNA: TGTGCCAGCAGTATTAGGGTCGACTATGGCTACACCTTC
CDR3 protein: CASSIRVDYGYTF

clone size: NA
D gene: TRBD1
J gene: TRBJ1-2
V gene: TRBV6-1
CDR3 DNA: TGTGCCAGCAGTGATTTAGGGGGCAGGGACTATGGCTACACCTTC
CDR3 protein: CASSDLGGRDYGYTF

clone size: few
D gene: NA
J gene: TRBJ2-5
V gene: TRBV9
CDR3 DNA: TGTGCCAGCAGCGTAGCGGGGAGGGGGGAGACCCAGTACTTC
CDR3 protein: CASSVAGRGETQYF

clone size: NA
D gene: NA
J gene: TRBJ1-2
V gene: TRBV7-9
CDR3 DNA: TGTGCCAGCAGCCGTCTACAGGGAGAGTATGGCTACACCTTC
CDR3 protein: CASSRLQGEYGYTF

clone size: NA
D gene: TRBD2
J gene: TRBJ2-1
V gene: TRBV11-3
CDR3 DNA: TGTGCCAGCAGCTTCTCGGGGGGATACTACAATGAGCAGTTCTTC
CDR3 protein: CASSFSGGYYNEQFF

clone size: NA
D gene: TRBD2
J gene: TRBJ2-7
V gene: TRBV4-2
CDR3 DNA: TGTGCCAGCAGCGTAACACTAGCGGGGGGCCCCTACGAGCAGTACTTC
CDR3 protein: CASSVTLAGGPYEQYF

clone size: NA
D gene: NA
J gene: TRBJ1-1
V gene: TRBV5-1
CDR3 DNA: TGCGCCAGCAGCTTCACAGGGTCGAACACTGAAGCTTTCTTT
CDR3 protein: CASSFTGSNTEAFF

clone size: NA
D gene: NA
J gene: TRBJ1-1
V gene: TRBV7-9
CDR3 DNA: TGTGCCAGCTGGGGGGCGCGGGCTTTCTTT
CDR3 protein: CASWGARAFF

clone size: NA
D gene: NA
J gene: TRBJ1-1
V gene: TRBV6-5
CDR3 DNA: TGTGCCAGCAGACCACGGTTGGAGGGAGGTGAAGCTTTCTTT
CDR3 protein: CASRPRLEGGEAFF

clone size: NA
D gene: TRBD1
J gene: TRBJ1-6
V gene: TRBV13
CDR3 DNA: TGTGCCAGCAGCTTCCGACAGGGGGCTAATTCACCCCTCCACTTT
CDR3 protein: CASSFRQGANSPLHF

clone size: NA
D gene: NA
J gene: TRBJ2-3
V gene: TRBV27
CDR3 DNA: TGTGCCAGCAGTTTACTCTCAATAGCGGACACAGATACGCAGTATTTT
CDR3 protein: CASSLLSIADTDTQYF

clone size: NA
D gene: TRBD2
J gene: TRBJ2-5
V gene: TRBV10-2
CDR3 DNA: TGCGCCAGCAGGGCCGGGGGGGCCCAGTACTTC
CDR3 protein: CASRAGGAQYF

clone size: NA
D gene: TRBD1
J gene: TRBJ2-1
V gene: TRBV24-1
CDR3 DNA: TGTGCCACCAGTGATTCGGGACAGGGGGCCGCCTACAATGAGCAGTTCTTC
CDR3 protein: CATSDSGQGAAYNEQFF